One sample yielded the 17 T cell receptor beta chains listed below, sequenced in a study of blood T cell repertoires in COVID-19. Method: immunoSEQ multiplex PCR; TCRdb's copy keeps in-frame clones and lacks some. The sample includes 150,000 or so clones, roughly four fifths seen only once; the top ten take approximately 9%. The sequenced sample was peripheral blood. The receptors derive from a woman between 45 and 60 years old with active or convalescent COVID-19.

This clone is a singleton in its sample. The chain recombines TRBV5-6 with TRBJ1-6; 12 bases are a match to TRBD1. CDR3 length equals 18 residues. V shed 4 bases and J 4 bases; nucleotides not matched to a gene: 9. The germline V gene encodes CDR1 SGHDT and CDR2 YYEEEE. DNA of the CDR3: TGTGCCAGCAGCGCCGGGACAGGGGGCGCGGGGTATAATTCACCCCTCCACTTT. Translated, it gives CASSAGTGGAGYNSPLHF.

V usage is TRBV20-1 and J usage is TRBJ1-5, with TRBD1 identical over 7 bases. CDR1 is DFQATT, CDR2 SNEGSKA, per germline (reference sequence). CDR3 length: 14 residues. V dropped 3 bases and J dropped 2; count of bases not matched to a gene: 4. CDR3 DNA sequence: TGCAGTGCTAGTACCGGGACAGGCAATCAGCCCCAGCATTTT. Its translation is CSASTGTGNQPQHF.

V and J are TRBV24-1 and TRBJ2-1; D is undetermined. Trimming pared 1 base from V and 7 bases from J, leaving 7 bases between. The CDR3 runs 13 residues. The germline V gene has CDR1 KGHDR and CDR2 SFDVKD. The CDR3 DNA sequence: TGTGCCACCAGTGATTTAGCGTTTAATGAGCAGTTCTTC. It codes for CATSDLAFNEQFF.

The chain has TRBV19 and TRBJ2-6; D possibly corresponds to TRBD1 (5 bases). V lost 4 bases and J lost 2, with 9 bases in between. There are 15 residues in the CDR3. Per the germline V gene, CDR1 is LNHDA and CDR2 is SQIVND (reference sequence). The CDR3 DNA is TGTGCCAGTAGTAAGGGGCCCCCTGGGGCCAACGTCCTGACTTTC. Translation: CASSKGPPGANVLTF.

This clone was picked up a small number of times. V usage is TRBV7-9 and J usage is TRBJ2-2; D remains unclear. The CDR3 covers 13 residues. Germline V gene sequence: CDR1 SEHNR, CDR2 FQNEAQ (reference sequence). V shed 3 bases and J shed 4 bases, with 6 bases lying between them. The DNA for the CDR3 is TGTGCCAGCAGCTTTACAAGCACCGGGGAGCTGTTTTTT. Encoded protein: CASSFTSTGELFF.

The J gene is TRBJ2-5, the V gene TRBV5-1; maybe TRBD2 (5 bases). This CDR3 region has 15 residues. The germline V gene has CDR1 SGHRS and CDR2 YFSETQ. V was cut by 0 bases and J by 5 bases, with 14 bases left in between. In DNA, the CDR3 is TGCGCCAGCAGCTTGGCGGCGCTCTCGGGGGAGACCCAGTACTTC. Protein sequence: CASSLAALSGETQYF.

This chain uses TRBV5-4 with TRBJ2-7; 10 bases fit TRBD1. J gave up 1 base and V 3 bases, and 1 base lay outside the gene matches. The CDR3 covers 14 residues. The germline gives CDR1 SGHNT, CDR2 YYREEE (reference sequence). CDR3 in amino acids: CASSSDRGSYEQYF. The DNA for the CDR3 is TGTGCCAGCAGCTCGGACAGGGGGTCCTACGAGCAGTACTTC. The full variable domain, in which reference TRBV5-4 and TRBJ2-7 provide the parts outside the CDR3, is ETGVTQSPTHLIKTRGQQVTLRCSSQSGHNTVSWYQQALGQGPQFIFQYYREEENGRGNFPPRFSGLQFPNYSSELNVNALELDDSALYLCASSSDRGSYEQYFGPGTRLTVT.

This clone came up once. V gene TRBV19 combines with J gene TRBJ2-1; 7 bases line up with TRBD2. V shed 4 bases, J shed 5 bases, and the junction held 8 bases outside the gene matches. Germline values: CDR1 LNHDA, CDR2 SQIVND (reference sequence). There are 15 residues in the CDR3. The chain's CDR3 is CASSRTSGANNEQFF. CDR3 coding DNA: TGTGCCAGTAGTAGGACGAGCGGGGCCAACAATGAGCAGTTCTTC.

The chain uses TRBV29-1 and TRBJ1-1; D is undetermined. CDR3 size: 12 residues. Trimming took off 1 base at V and 5 bases at J, with 8 bases between the two ends. CDR1 is SQVTM, CDR2 ANQGSEA, per germline. The DNA for the CDR3 is TGCAGCGTTGAAGGCGTCAGGACTGAAGCTTTCTTT. This translates into CSVEGVRTEAFF.

As DNA, the CDR3 is TGTGCCTGGAATCTACAGGGGGTCTCCTACGAGCAGTACTTC. Protein product: CAWNLQGVSYEQYF. The chain links TRBV30 to TRBJ2-7; 8 bases map to TRBD1. CDR3 length: 14 amino acids. The V gene's germline CDR1 is GTSNPN and CDR2 SVGIG (reference sequence). The junction had 5 bases not matched to a gene; V was cut back by 4 bases and J by 0 bases. The full variable domain, completed using reference TRBV30 and TRBJ2-7, is SQTIHQWPATLVQPVGSPLSLECTVEGTSNPNLYWYRQAAGRGLQLLFYSVGIGQISSEVPQNLSASRPQDRQFILSSKKLLLSDSGFYLCAWNLQGVSYEQYFGPGTRLTVT.

J is TRBJ2-5 and V is TRBV7-3; TRBD1 matches at 11 bases. With 7 bases clipped from V and 5 bases from J, the junction kept 6 bases outside the gene matches. CDR3 length equals 14 residues. Germline CDR1 SGHTA, CDR2 FQGTGA. As DNA, the CDR3 is TGTGCCAGCAAAGGACAGGGGGCGCTTGAGACCCAGTACTTC. Translation gives CASKGQGALETQYF.

The chain uses TRBV3-1 (or the pseudogene TRBV3-2) and TRBJ2-3; 8 bases are a match to TRBD1. Germline values: CDR1 LGHDT, CDR2 YNNKEL (reference sequence). This CDR3 region has 16 residues. The trim removed 3 bases at V and 1 base at J, leaving 6 bases unmatched. The CDR3 DNA is TGTGCCAGCAGCCAGATCGACAGGGGAGGCACAGATACGCAGTATTTT. Translation gives CASSQIDRGGTDTQYF.

The chain carries TRBV6-5 and TRBJ2-5, with 7 bases that match TRBD2. In germline, CDR1 is MNHEY, CDR2 SVGAGI. Unmatched junction bases numbered 8, after V lost 8 bases and J lost 5 bases. The length of the CDR3 is 13 residues. CDR3 in DNA: TGTGCCAGCCTTTTTGGGGGGGTGGAGACCCAGTACTTC. It is translated as CASLFGGVETQYF.

The chain has TRBV11-3 and TRBJ2-5; D may be TRBD1 (6 bases). The germline V gene has CDR1 SGHNT and CDR2 YENEEA. The ends were cut back, 5 bases at V and 7 bases at J, with 11 bases in the middle. This CDR3 has 12 amino acids. In DNA, the CDR3 is TGTGCCAGCAGCGTCCCCAGGGGGACCCAGTACTTC. Encoded protein: CASSVPRGTQYF.

Note on this clone: The same CDR3 also results from other DNA sequences found in this sample. The chain recombines TRBV18 with TRBJ2-3; D gene unclear. Germline CDR1 KGHSH, CDR2 LQKENI. CDR3 length: 14 amino acids. Between the trimmed V and J ends, which lost 0 bases and 0 bases, there was a span of 4 bases. CDR3 in amino acids: CASSPPSSTDTQYF. CDR3 bases: TGTGCCAGCTCACCACCGAGTAGCACAGATACGCAGTATTTT.

The chain employs TRBV24-1 and TRBJ1-6, with D hard to call. Germline lookup yields CDR1 KGHDR and CDR2 SFDVKD. The V and J ends lost 5 bases and 5 bases respectively, with 6 bases between them. This CDR3 is 13 amino acids long. Here the CDR3 reads CATSVGNNSPLHF. The DNA for the CDR3 is TGTGCCACCAGTGTCGGGAATAATTCACCCCTCCACTTT.

The sample holds one count of this clone. The chain is built from TRBV9 and TRBJ2-5; a possible D gene is TRBD2 (6 bases). V shed 0 bases and J shed 3 bases, with 12 bases lying between them. CDR1 and CDR2 from the germline V gene are SGDLS and YYNGEE. This CDR3 has 15 residues. Here the CDR3 DNA reads TGTGCCAGCAGCGTAGCCGTTACGGGGGAAGAGACCCAGTACTTC. Translating gives CASSVAVTGEETQYF. The full variable domain, in which reference TRBV9 and TRBJ2-5 provide the parts outside the CDR3, is DSGVTQTPKHLITATGQRVTLRCSPRSGDLSVYWYQQSLDQGLQFLIQYYNGEERAKGNILERFSAQQFPDLHSELNLSSLELGDSALYFCASSVAVTGEETQYFGPGTRLLVL.